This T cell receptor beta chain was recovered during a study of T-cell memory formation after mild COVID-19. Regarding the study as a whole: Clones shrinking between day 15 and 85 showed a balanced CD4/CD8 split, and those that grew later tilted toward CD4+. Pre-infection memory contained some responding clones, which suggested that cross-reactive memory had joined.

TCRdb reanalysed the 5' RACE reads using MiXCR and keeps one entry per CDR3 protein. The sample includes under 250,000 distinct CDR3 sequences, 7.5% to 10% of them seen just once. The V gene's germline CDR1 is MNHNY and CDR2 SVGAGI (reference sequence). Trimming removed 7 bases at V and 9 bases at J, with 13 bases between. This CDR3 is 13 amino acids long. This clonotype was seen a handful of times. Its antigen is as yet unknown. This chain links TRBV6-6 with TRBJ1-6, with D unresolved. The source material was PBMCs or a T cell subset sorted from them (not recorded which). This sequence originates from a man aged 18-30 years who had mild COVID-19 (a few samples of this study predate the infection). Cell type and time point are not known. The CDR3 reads CASNLQVPSPLHF. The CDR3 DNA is TGTGCCAGCAACCTCCAGGTTCCTTCACCCCTCCACTTT.